Detailed here is one T cell receptor beta chain. Its specific antigen is unknown. The sample comes from a study of cytomegalovirus exposure and HLA in healthy donors (dated by TCRdb to about 2017). Notes on the research overall: An earlier analysis of roughly 500 of the donors reported 250 to 350 Gb of sequence data and around 110 million unique TCR beta sequences from roughly 200 million T cells. Donor age, sex, ethnicity and CMV serostatus were collected together with the repertoire data. In a later analysis, previously published TCR beta repertoires from 600 to 850 donors were re-analyzed and high-resolution HLA genotyping was added so that TCR occurrence patterns could be studied. To predict cytomegalovirus infection status, the study brought together high-throughput TCR immunosequencing, statistical association of individual TCRs with disease status, and machine learning. An early release covering just under 650 HLA-typed donors comprised around 300 gigabases of sequencing data and some 79 million unique TCR sequences. The number of typed donors differed by locus: roughly 620-640 for A, B, C, DRB1 and DQB1; some 540 for DQA1; 600 to 610 for DPA1; and some 450 for DPB1. An earlier analysis of about 620 of the donors applied high-throughput TCR beta sequencing to assess whether each TCR beta V gene segment acted as functional or pseudogenic. The genetic ancestry cluster associated with self-reported Caucasian donors included approximately 85% of the approximately 430 genotyped donors. A separate validation cohort of more than 100 different subjects was used in addition to the roughly 620-subject first cohort. The aim of the study was to test whether cataloging public T cell receptors could identify signatures of past pathogen exposure. On average, about 200,000 unique TCR beta nucleotide sequences were sequenced per donor among 350 to 400 genotyped donors of the cohort, with roughly a sixth of those sequences being non-productive. Several DR-DQ haplotypes were treated as single units for association and clustering because of strong linkage in the cohort. The later analysis used no new phenotypic data to find candidate immune exposures, relying instead on TCR beta sequences and their occurrence across donors. HLA typing included class I and class II loci at four-digit resolution. All discovery cohort repertoires had been generated on a single sequencing platform. Using immunosequencing, the study profiled T cell repertoires from roughly 650 subjects and related those repertoires to cytomegalovirus serostatus. A later genetic analysis used genome-wide SNP genotypes for about 65% of the roughly 700 donors, treating that subset as a discovery cohort. Overall results and qualifications from the work: In a later analysis, HLA-associated TCR beta chains showed more clonal expansion and lower generation probabilities than non-associated chains that were equally common. Because counts were too low, about 18 rarely observed V segments, including chromosome 9 orphons, were excluded from the earlier analysis of 587 of the donors. According to the authors, the approach could potentially be generalized to other disease states and immunological phenotypes. Roughly uniform sequencing depth across donors was assumed in presence/absence analyses, although this assumption may not hold. In a later analysis, TCR association rates were found to vary across HLA loci, with the most associated TCRs seen for DRB1 alleles and the fewest for HLA-C alleles. Correlated functional status among segregating V segments might be attributable to linkage disequilibrium, but an unknown experimental factor could not be ruled out. When HLA alleles, especially DR and DQ, strongly co-occurred, attributing TCR associations to individual alleles was difficult. A further reported finding was that TCR beta sequences accurately predicted the HLA-A and HLA-B alleles for most subjects in the first cohort. A later analysis found that most CMV-associated TCR beta chains appeared HLA-restricted, with HLA associations seemingly driven largely by CMV exposure. The 87-base-pair reads could not distinguish some IMGT-functional V segments, including TRBV6-2 and TRBV6-3, so those segments were excluded. For the cohort, immune exposure information was limited to CMV serostatus. In both the original and validation cohorts, the classifier was reported to diagnose cytomegalovirus status with high specificity and sensitivity. Broadly in line with IMGT annotations, most TCR beta V segments showed up in productive rearrangements about 87% or about 30% of the time in an earlier analysis of several hundred of the donors. Because HLA typing was unavailable for some donors at each locus, only the typed subset was used in association tests. A group of highly shared sequence variants was considered likely to be a technical artifact of the sequencing pipeline. In the study, about 150 TCR beta chains were listed as associated with cytomegalovirus. The cohort was sequenced for TCR beta chains only, and without alpha or paired-chain data the features that could be detected were limited. V-gene and J-gene trimming of TCR beta chains was associated with a missense DCLRE1C variant in a later genetic analysis, and the association was replicated in an independent cohort. According to a later genetic analysis, donors in an Asian-associated ancestry cluster had fewer N-insertions in productive TCRs than the approximately 650-donor mean. In a later analysis, over 15,000 TCR beta sequences were associated with specific HLA alleles at a false discovery rate of 0.05. In vitro tests confirmed that a few of the cytomegalovirus-associated TCR beta chains recognize cytomegalovirus antigens. Most TCR sequences were seen in very few donors, while some public TCRs were found in many individuals. In a later analysis, several top co-occurrence clusters were reported to appear linked to parvovirus B19, influenza, CMV and Epstein-Barr virus.

Library preparation was by the immunoSEQ multiplex PCR assay. A mixture of 60 forward primers for TCR Vbeta segments and 13 reverse primers for TCR Jbeta segments was used in the multiplex PCR. The CDR3 region of rearranged TCR beta genes was amplified from genomic DNA by a multiplex PCR assay. On the Illumina HiSeq System, the amplified TCR beta libraries were sequenced as 87-base-pair reads. The paper's processing steps were these. In a later analysis, tens of millions of unique TCR beta chains were counted across the 650 to 750 repertoires, and around 11 million of these chains were shared by at least two donors. To remove PCR and sequencing errors, raw reads were error-corrected and collapsed into unique sequences using a nearest-neighbor algorithm that merged closely related sequences. V, D and J gene segments were assigned by aligning CDR3 sequences to IMGT reference sequences. For a sequence to be retained, a match of at least six nucleotides to both a V gene segment and a J gene segment was required. Rearrangements were called productive when the CDR3 lacked stop codons and stayed in frame with V and J; all others were non-productive. CDR3 was defined according to IMGT convention as the region running from the second conserved V-encoded cysteine to the conserved J-encoded phenylalanine. Sequences without an unambiguous match to a single V gene segment were excluded from the earlier analysis of about 630 of the donors. In an earlier analysis of 587 of the donors, a V segment was called functional when productive rearrangements were above 56.7%, and segregating when the standard deviation between donors exceeded 5%. A statistical classification framework was built to diagnose cytomegalovirus status from the catalog of TCR beta chain sequences. V and J gene assignment, in a later analysis, came from comparing TCR nucleotide sequences with IMGT/GENE-DB human TR gene sequences. Using the TCRdist pipeline, a later analysis assigned CDR3 sequences along with most-parsimonious VDJ recombination scenarios. In a later analysis, each TCR beta chain was defined by its CDR3 amino acid sequence together with its V-gene family, and reads without a unique V-gene family were excluded. To address suspected cross-contamination and a sequencing artifact, a later analysis removed some 620 highly shared, low-generation-probability nucleotide sequences. In a later analysis, a clonal expansion index for each public chain was calculated from normalized within-repertoire ranks of inferred template counts. Generation probabilities in a later analysis came from a VDJ recombination model fitted to out-of-frame rearrangements, and those results were checked against IGoR. A later analysis scored TCR-TCR, TCR-HLA and TCR-CMV co-occurrence with hypergeometric tests, applying a repertoire-size bias correction to TCR pairs. To estimate false discovery rates, a later analysis permuted the HLA or CMV assignments 20 times. In a later analysis, co-occurring TCRs were grouped using DBSCAN, and TCRdist sequence similarity was added for clustering within HLA-allele-positive subsets. Co-occurrence clustering excluded repertoires with fewer than 30,000 or more than 120,000 public chains, plus five with anomalous nucleotide sharing. Held by TCRdb, this immuneACCESS table contains in-frame sequences only and omits some clones. Under half of the omission traces to an unresolved V gene where checked; the cause of the rest is unknown. The D gene and trimming were derived from the DNA, and the V and J assignments and clone size from that table. The table for this sample records tens of thousands of clones. Jointly, the top ten make up 0.58% of the sample.

CDR1 LNHDA and CDR2 SQIVND are derived from the germline V gene (reference sequence). The CDR3 covers 16 residues, taking in both the cysteine and the phenylalanine. The read is trimmed to its CDR3 DNA, 48 bases read in frame from base 1. Unmatched junction bases come to 11, with V trimmed by 4 bases and J by 6 bases. In total, roughly 670 healthy bone marrow donors made up the cohort. All cohort members were sampled while nominally healthy, although unrecorded immune exposures were likely present. The donor tested CMV seronegative and was one of the 352 seronegative cohort members. A peripheral blood sample was provided by each donor, and peripheral blood mononuclear cells were used for TCR beta sequencing. The Qiagen DNeasy Blood Extraction Kit was used to extract genomic DNA from the blood cell samples.

This clonotype was sampled from a man between 45 and 60 years old in good health and CMV-seronegative. The sequencing sample was made of PBMCs. The V gene is TRBV19 and the J gene is TRBJ1-5; 8 junctional bases match TRBD1. The nucleotide sequence is given as TGTGCCAGTAGTAGTCTCGGGACAGGACTGCGTCAGCCCCAGCATTTT. The encoded protein is CASSSLGTGLRQPQHF.